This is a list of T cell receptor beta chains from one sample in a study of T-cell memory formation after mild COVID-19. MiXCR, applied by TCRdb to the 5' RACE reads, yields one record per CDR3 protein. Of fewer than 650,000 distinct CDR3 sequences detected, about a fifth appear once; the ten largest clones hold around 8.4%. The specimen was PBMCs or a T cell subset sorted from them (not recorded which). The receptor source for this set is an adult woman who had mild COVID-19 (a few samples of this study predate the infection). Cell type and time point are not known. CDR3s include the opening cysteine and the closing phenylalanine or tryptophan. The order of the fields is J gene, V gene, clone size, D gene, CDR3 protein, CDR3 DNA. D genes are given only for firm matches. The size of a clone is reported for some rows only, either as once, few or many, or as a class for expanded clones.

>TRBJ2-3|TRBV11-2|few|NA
CASSSLTASTDTQYF
TGTGCCAGCAGCTCACTTACCGCTAGCACAGATACGCAGTATTTT
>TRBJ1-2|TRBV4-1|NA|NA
CASSQAYQTASYGYTF
TGCGCCAGCAGCCAAGCCTACCAGACGGCGAGCTATGGCTACACCTTC
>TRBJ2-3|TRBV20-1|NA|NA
CSASGSGRGRADTQYF
TGCAGTGCTAGCGGGAGTGGGCGGGGCAGGGCAGATACGCAGTATTTT
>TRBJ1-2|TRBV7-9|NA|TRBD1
CASSPGTGPSYGYTF
TGTGCCAGCAGCCCAGGGACAGGCCCCTCCTATGGCTACACCTTC
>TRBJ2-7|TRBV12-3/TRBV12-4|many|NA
CASSLGSGAYEQYF
TGTGCCAGCAGTTTAGGCTCAGGAGCCTACGAGCAGTACTTC
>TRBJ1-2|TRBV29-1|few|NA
CSVENGQKRYGYTF
TGCAGCGTTGAAAATGGGCAGAAGCGCTATGGCTACACCTTC
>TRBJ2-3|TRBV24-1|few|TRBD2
CATSDFSSGGTDTQYF
TGTGCCACCAGTGATTTCTCTAGCGGGGGCACAGATACGCAGTATTTT
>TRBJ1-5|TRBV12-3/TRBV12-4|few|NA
CASSLDWGSRGYSNQPQHF
TGTGCCAGCAGTTTGGATTGGGGTTCCAGAGGTTATAGCAATCAGCCCCAGCATTTT
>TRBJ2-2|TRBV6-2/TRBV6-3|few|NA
CASSYGPWAGELFF
TGTGCCAGCAGTTACGGACCTTGGGCCGGGGAGCTGTTTTTT
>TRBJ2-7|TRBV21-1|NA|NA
CASSKRQDRGYEQYF
TGTGCCAGCAGCAAAAGGCAAGACAGGGGTTACGAGCAGTACTTC
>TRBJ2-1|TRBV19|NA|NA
CASSIVLGSSYNEQFF
TGTGCCAGTAGTATAGTTTTGGGGAGCTCCTACAATGAGCAGTTCTTC
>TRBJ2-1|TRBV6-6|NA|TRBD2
CASTISGSSYNEQFF
TGTGCCAGCACCATCAGCGGGAGCTCCTACAATGAGCAGTTCTTC
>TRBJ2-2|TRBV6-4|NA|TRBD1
CARSTGGIGELFF
TGTGCCAGAAGTACAGGGGGTATCGGGGAGCTGTTTTTT
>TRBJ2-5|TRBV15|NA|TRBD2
CATSGPWGGQETQYF
TGTGCCACCAGCGGGCCGTGGGGGGGGCAAGAGACCCAGTACTTC
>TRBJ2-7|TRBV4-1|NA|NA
CASSQVDYDEQYF
TGCGCCAGCAGCCAAGTTGACTACGACGAGCAGTACTTC
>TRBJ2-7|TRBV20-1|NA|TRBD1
CSARDARQGSYYEQYF
TGCAGTGCTAGAGATGCCCGACAGGGTTCTTACTACGAGCAGTACTTC
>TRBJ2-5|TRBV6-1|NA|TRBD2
CASSESPPGLAGGTQYF
TGTGCCAGCAGTGAGTCCCCGCCGGGACTAGCGGGGGGGACCCAGTACTTC
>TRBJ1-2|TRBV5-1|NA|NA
CASSLGQDFYGYTF
TGCGCCAGCAGCTTGGGTCAGGATTTCTATGGCTACACCTTC
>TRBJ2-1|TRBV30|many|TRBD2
CAWSVYPSGRDEQFF
TGTGCCTGGAGTGTATATCCTAGCGGGAGGGATGAGCAGTTCTTC
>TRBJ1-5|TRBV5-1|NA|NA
CASSTVGGQPQHF
TGCGCCAGCAGCACAGTTGGGGGTCAGCCCCAGCATTTT
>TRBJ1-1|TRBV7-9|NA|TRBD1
CASSPGQGGVLTEAFF
TGTGCCAGCAGCCCCGGACAGGGGGGGGTTCTCACTGAAGCTTTCTTT
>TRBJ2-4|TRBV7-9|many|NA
CASTSPAKNIQYF
TGTGCCAGCACCTCCCCCGCCAAAAACATTCAGTACTTC
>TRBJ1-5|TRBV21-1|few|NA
CASSNRDNQPQHF
TGTGCCAGCAGCAACAGGGACAATCAGCCCCAGCATTTT
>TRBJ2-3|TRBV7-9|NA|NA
CASNHRENTDTQYF
TGTGCCAGCAACCACAGGGAAAACACAGATACGCAGTATTTT
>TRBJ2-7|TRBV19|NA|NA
CASSISLKMEQYF
TGTGCCAGTAGTATTTCCCTCAAGATGGAGCAGTACTTC
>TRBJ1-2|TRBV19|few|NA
CASTWTGGYTF
TGTGCCAGTACTTGGACCGGGGGCTACACCTTC
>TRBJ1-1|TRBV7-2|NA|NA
CASSHPPGEAFF
TGTGCCAGCAGCCATCCTCCAGGGGAAGCTTTCTTT
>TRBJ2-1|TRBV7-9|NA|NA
CASSLPVSEQFF
TGTGCCAGCAGCCTCCCCGTGAGTGAGCAGTTCTTC
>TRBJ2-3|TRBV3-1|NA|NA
CASSQSLITDTQYF
TGTGCCAGCAGCCAAAGCCTAATCACAGATACGCAGTATTTT
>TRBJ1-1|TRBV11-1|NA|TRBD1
CASSLGGTGRNTEAFF
TGTGCCAGCAGCTTAGGCGGGACAGGGAGGAACACTGAAGCTTTCTTT
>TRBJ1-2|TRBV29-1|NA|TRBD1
CSVEPAGQGYGYTF
TGCAGCGTTGAACCAGCGGGACAGGGTTATGGCTACACCTTC
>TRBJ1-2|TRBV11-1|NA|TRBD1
CASSPGQALYGYTF
TGTGCCAGCAGCCCGGGACAGGCCCTCTATGGCTACACCTTC
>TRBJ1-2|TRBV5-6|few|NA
CASSLGLRGYTF
TGTGCCAGCAGCTTGGGGCTCCGAGGCTACACCTTC
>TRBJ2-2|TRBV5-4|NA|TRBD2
CASSFGLAGGRELFF
TGTGCCAGCAGCTTCGGACTAGCGGGGGGCCGGGAGCTGTTTTTT
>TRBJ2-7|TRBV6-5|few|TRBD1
CASSSLGQGGSYEQYF
TGTGCCAGCAGTTCCCTCGGACAGGGAGGTTCCTACGAGCAGTACTTC
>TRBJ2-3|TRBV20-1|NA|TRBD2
CSAHSQREIADTQYF
TGCAGTGCCCATTCCCAGCGGGAGATCGCAGATACGCAGTATTTT